The clone carrying this T cell receptor (beta chain) was recorded at least ten times. Antigen: not known. One entry per CDR3 protein results from TCRdb running MiXCR on the reads. This sample has hundreds of thousands of distinct CDR3 sequences; 25% to 35% occur once, and the top ten carry roughly 17%. The data stem from a study of T cell repertoires in cytomegalovirus infection. Study at large: CMV epitopes used comprised recently identified HLA-C-restricted ones and well-studied HLA-B-restricted ones. A matching HLA type, together with CMV infection, was signaled by public TCR beta signatures. Study-wide findings and caveats: HLA-C-restricted, CMV-specific TCR beta clonotypes were dominant ex vivo.

Trimming stripped 4 bases from V and 2 bases from J, with 15 bases between. Germline V lookup: CDR1 ENHRY, CDR2 SYGVKD. This CDR3 is built from 16 residues. The chain links TRBV10-3 to TRBJ1-5; a weak D match, TRBD1 (6 bases). This TCR came from a human donor in good health (CMV status not recorded). Some clones in this sample may be carry-over from other donors' samples. The sequences come from cultured PBMCs, collected from culture after CMV antigen stimulation. The DNA of the CDR3 is TGTGCCATCAGTGCTGGGGGCCGGGAGGGCAATCAGCCCCAGCATTTT. Translated: CAISAGGREGNQPQHF.